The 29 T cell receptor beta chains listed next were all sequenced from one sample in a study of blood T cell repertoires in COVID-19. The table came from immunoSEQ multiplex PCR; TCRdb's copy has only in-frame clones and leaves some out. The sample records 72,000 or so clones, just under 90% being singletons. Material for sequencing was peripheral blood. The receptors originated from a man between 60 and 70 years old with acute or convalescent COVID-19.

The CDR3: CAISEGRNTEAFF. CDR3 nucleotide sequence: TGTGCCATCAGTGAGGGTAGGAACACTGAAGCTTTCTTT. The rearrangement links TRBV10-3 to TRBJ1-1; D unresolved. The V end was cut by 2 bases, the J end by 1 base, with 5 bases between. From germline, CDR1 is ENHRY and CDR2 SYGVKD. This CDR3 region has 13 residues.

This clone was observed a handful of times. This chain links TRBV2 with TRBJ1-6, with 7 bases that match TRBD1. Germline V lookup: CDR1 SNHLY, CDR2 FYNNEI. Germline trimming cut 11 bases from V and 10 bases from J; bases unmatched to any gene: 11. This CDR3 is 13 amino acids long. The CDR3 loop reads CAGQGGRVSPLHF. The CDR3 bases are TGTGCCGGTCAGGGGGGTAGGGTATCACCCCTCCACTTT.

CDR3: CASSVHSNTDTQYF. The CDR3 DNA follows: TGTGCCAGCAGTGTGCACAGTAACACAGATACGCAGTATTTT. The chain joins TRBV2 to TRBJ2-3; D remains ambiguous. Deletions cut 4 bases from V and 2 bases from J, with 10 bases between. Looked up from germline, CDR1 is SNHLY and CDR2 is FYNNEI. The length of the CDR3 is 14 residues.

The CDR3 nucleotides are TGTGCCACCAGTCTTGACTCCGCTCAAGGTGTCACCTTC. This sequence encodes CATSLDSAQGVTF. This chain joins TRBV15 and TRBJ1-2, with D hard to call. There are 13 residues in the CDR3. The V gene lost 6 bases and the J gene lost 13 bases, with 21 bases spanning the gap. CDR1 is LNHNV, CDR2 YYDKDF, per germline (reference sequence).

This CDR3 is CASSPNGQNTGELFF. CDR3 DNA: TGTGCCAGCTCACCAAACGGACAAAACACCGGGGAGCTGTTTTTT. The rearrangement joins TRBV18 to TRBJ2-2, with D possibly being TRBD1 (5 bases). Germline V gives CDR1 KGHSH, CDR2 LQKENI. The length of the CDR3 is 15 residues. The V gene lost 2 bases and the J gene lost 2 bases, with 9 bases spanning the gap.

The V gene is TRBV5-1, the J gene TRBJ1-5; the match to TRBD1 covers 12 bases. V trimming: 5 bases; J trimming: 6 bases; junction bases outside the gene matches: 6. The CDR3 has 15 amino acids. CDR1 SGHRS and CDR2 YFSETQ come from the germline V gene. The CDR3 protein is CASSWDRGPGQPQHF. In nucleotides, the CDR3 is TGCGCCAGCAGTTGGGACAGGGGGCCAGGTCAGCCCCAGCATTTT.

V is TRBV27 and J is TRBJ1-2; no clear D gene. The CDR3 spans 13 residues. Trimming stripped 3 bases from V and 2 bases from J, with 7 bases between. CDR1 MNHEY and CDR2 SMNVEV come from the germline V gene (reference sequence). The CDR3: CASSLSENYGYTF. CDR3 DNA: TGTGCCAGCAGTTTGAGCGAGAACTATGGCTACACCTTC.

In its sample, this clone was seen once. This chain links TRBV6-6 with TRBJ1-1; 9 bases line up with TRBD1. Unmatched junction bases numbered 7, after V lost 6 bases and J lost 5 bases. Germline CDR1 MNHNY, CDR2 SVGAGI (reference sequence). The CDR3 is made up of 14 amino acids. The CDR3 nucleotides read TGTGCCAGCAGGTCTTACAGGGGGCAAACTGAAGCTTTCTTT. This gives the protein CASRSYRGQTEAFF.

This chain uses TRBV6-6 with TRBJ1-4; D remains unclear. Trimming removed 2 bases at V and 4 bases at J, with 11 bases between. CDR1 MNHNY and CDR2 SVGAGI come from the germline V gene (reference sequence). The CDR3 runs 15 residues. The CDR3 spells CASSYGGDLNEKLFF. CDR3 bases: TGTGCCAGCAGTTACGGAGGCGACCTTAATGAAAAACTGTTTTTT.

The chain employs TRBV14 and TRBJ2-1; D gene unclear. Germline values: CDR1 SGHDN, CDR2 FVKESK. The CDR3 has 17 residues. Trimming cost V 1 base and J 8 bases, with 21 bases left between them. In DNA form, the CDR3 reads TGTGCCAGCAGCCAAGTTCTTCTCACTCTATCGTTGGATGAGCAGTTCTTC. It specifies CASSQVLLTLSLDEQFF. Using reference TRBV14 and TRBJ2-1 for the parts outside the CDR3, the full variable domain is EAGVTQFPSHSVIEKGQTVTLRCDPISGHDNLYWYRRVMGKEIKFLLHFVKESKQDESGMPNNRFLAERTGGTYSTLKVQPAELEDSGVYFCASSQVLLTLSLDEQFFGPGTRLTVL.

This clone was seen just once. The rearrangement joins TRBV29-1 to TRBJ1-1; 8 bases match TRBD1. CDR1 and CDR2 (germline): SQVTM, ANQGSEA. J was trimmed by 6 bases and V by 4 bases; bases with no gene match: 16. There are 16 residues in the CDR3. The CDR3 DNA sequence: TGCAGCGTTGTATCCCAGGGGGCTAGATTTTTACCTGAAGCTTTCTTT. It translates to CSVVSQGARFLPEAFF.

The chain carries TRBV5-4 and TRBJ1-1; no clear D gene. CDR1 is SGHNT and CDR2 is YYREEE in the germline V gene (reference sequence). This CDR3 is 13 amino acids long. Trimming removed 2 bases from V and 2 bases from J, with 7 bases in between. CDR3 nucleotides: TGTGCCAGCAGCTTAGGAGTTAACACTGAAGCTTTCTTT. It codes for CASSLGVNTEAFF.

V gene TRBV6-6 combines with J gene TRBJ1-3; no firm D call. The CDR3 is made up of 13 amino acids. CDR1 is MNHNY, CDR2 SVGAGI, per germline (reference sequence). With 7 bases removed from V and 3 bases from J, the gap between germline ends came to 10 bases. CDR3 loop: CASKPGNGNTIYF. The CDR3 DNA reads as TGTGCCAGCAAGCCGGGAAATGGAAACACCATATATTTT.

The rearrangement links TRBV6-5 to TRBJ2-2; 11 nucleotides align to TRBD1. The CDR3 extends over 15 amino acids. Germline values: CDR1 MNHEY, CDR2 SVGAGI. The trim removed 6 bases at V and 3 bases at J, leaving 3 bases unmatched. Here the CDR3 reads CASRGTGGYTGELFF. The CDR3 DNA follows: TGTGCCAGCAGGGGGACAGGGGGGTACACCGGGGAGCTGTTTTTT.

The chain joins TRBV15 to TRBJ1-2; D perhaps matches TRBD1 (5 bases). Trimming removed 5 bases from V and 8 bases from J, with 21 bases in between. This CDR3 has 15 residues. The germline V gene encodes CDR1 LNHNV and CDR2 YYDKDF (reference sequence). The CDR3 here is CATSPTSRKGVGYTF. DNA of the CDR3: TGTGCCACCAGCCCCACCAGTCGAAAAGGGGTGGGCTACACCTTC.

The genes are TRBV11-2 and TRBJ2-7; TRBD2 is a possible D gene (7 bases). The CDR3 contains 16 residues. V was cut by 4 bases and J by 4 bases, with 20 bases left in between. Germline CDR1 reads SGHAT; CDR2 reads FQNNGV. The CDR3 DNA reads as TGTGCCAGCAGCTACTCGCGGGGGCAGATCCCGTACGAGCAGTACTTC. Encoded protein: CASSYSRGQIPYEQYF.

CDR3 residues: CASSPGGTGAGDTQYF. The CDR3 DNA reads as TGCGCCAGCAGCCCGGGAGGGACAGGGGCAGGAGATACGCAGTATTTT. The chain employs TRBV5-1 and TRBJ2-3, with 10 bases that match TRBD1. Trimming cost V 4 bases and J 5 bases; bases outside gene matches: 10. CDR1 and CDR2 from the germline V gene are SGHRS and YFSETQ. The CDR3 consists of 16 residues.

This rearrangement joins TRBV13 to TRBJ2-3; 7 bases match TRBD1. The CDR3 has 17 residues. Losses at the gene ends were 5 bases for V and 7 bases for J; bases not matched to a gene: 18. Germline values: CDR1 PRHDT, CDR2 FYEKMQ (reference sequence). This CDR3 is CASSDKPGQPLRNTQYF. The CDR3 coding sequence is TGTGCCAGCAGCGATAAACCGGGACAGCCTCTTAGAAATACGCAGTATTTT.

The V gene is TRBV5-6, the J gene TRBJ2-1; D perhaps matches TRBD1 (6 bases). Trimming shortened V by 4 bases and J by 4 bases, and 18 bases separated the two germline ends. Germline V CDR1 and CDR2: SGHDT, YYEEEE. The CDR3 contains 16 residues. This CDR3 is CASSRRTASLYNEQFF. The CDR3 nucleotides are TGTGCCAGCAGCAGAAGGACAGCCTCCCTTTACAATGAGCAGTTCTTC.

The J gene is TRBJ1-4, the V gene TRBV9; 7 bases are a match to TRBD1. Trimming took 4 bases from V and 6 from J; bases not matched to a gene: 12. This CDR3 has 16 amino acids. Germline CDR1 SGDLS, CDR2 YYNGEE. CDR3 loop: CASSRQGPLGDEKLFF. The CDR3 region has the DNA TGTGCCAGCAGCCGACAGGGCCCGCTGGGGGATGAAAAACTGTTTTTT. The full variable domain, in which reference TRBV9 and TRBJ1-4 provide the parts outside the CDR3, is DSGVTQTPKHLITATGQRVTLRCSPRSGDLSVYWYQQSLDQGLQFLIQYYNGEERAKGNILERFSAQQFPDLHSELNLSSLELGDSALYFCASSRQGPLGDEKLFFGSGTQLSVL.

CDR3 coding DNA: TGCGCCAGCAGCACTCCTCCCGCCTACGAGCAGTACTTC. Translating gives CASSTPPAYEQYF. J is TRBJ2-7 and V is TRBV5-1; D remains unclear. CDR1 and CDR2 from the germline V gene are SGHRS and YFSETQ. This CDR3 comprises 13 residues. Trimming shortened V by 4 bases and J by 2 bases, and 10 bases separated the two germline ends.

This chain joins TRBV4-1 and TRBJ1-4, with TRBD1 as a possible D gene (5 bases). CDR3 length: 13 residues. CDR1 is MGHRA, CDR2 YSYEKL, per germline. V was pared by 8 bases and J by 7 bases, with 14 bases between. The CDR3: CASLGGSSEKLFF. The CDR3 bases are TGCGCCAGCCTGGGGGGTTCCAGTGAAAAACTGTTTTTT.

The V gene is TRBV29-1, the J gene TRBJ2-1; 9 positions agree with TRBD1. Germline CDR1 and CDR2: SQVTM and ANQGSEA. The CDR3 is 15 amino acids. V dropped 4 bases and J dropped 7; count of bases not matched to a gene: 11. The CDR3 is CSVVWSGTGRNEQFF. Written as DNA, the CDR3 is TGCAGCGTTGTTTGGAGCGGGACAGGGAGAAATGAGCAGTTCTTC.

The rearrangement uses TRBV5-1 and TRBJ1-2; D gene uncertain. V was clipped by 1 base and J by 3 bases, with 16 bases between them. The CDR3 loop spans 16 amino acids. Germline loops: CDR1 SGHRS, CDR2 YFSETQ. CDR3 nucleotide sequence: TGCGCCAGCAGCTTGCACTGGGCCCTCCTACACTATGGCTACACCTTC. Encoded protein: CASSLHWALLHYGYTF.

The chain's CDR3 is CASSNGPRGQNNEKLFF. Here the CDR3 DNA reads TGCGCCAGCAGCAACGGCCCCAGGGGGCAGAATAATGAAAAACTGTTTTTT. V usage is TRBV5-1 and J usage is TRBJ1-4, with 8 bases that match TRBD1. This CDR3 region has 17 residues. With V trimmed by 4 bases and J by 4 bases, 12 bases remained unmatched. CDR1 SGHRS and CDR2 YFSETQ come from the germline V gene.

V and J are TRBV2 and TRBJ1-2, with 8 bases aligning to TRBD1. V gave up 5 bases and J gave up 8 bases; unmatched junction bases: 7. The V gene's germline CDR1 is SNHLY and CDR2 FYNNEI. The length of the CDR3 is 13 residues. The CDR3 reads CASSFKTGEGYTF. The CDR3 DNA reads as TGTGCCAGCAGTTTTAAGACAGGGGAAGGCTACACCTTC.

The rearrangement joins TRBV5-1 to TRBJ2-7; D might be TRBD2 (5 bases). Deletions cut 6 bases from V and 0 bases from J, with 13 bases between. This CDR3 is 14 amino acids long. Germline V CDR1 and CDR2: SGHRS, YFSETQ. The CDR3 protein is CASTPGSSSYEQYF. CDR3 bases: TGCGCCAGCACACCGGGGAGTAGCTCCTACGAGCAGTACTTC.

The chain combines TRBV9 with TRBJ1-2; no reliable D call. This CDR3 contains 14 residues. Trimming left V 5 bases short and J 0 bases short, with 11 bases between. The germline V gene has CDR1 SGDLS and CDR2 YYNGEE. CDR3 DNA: TGTGCCAGCAGTGGAGCGGGCCCTAACTATGGCTACACCTTC. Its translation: CASSGAGPNYGYTF.

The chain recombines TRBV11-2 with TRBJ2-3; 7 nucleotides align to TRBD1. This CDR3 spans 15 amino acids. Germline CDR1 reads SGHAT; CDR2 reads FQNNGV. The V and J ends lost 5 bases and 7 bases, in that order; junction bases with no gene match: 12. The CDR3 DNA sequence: TGTGCCAGCAGCACTCTAGGAGACAGGGAATATACGCAGTATTTT. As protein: CASSTLGDREYTQYF.